This T cell receptor beta chain is from a study of preoperative IRX-2 immunotherapy in early breast cancer. Sequencing was performed with immunoSEQ multiplex PCR; in TCRdb, only in-frame clones are kept and a portion is missing. The sample has more than 20,000 clones; approximately 80% are singletons. V gave up 2 bases and J gave up 2 bases; unmatched junction bases: 5. The CDR3 consists of 15 residues. The germline V gene encodes CDR1 MNHGY and CDR2 SAAAGT. Sample treatment: preoperative locoregional IRX-2 cytokine immunotherapy. The specimen comprised lymph node tissue, sampled before IRX-2 immunotherapy. This receptor was obtained from a human donor with breast cancer. The J gene is TRBJ2-7, the V gene TRBV6-8; 8 bases are a match to TRBD2. The DNA of the CDR3 is TGTGCCAGCAGTTACGTGTCGGGGGGGCCCTACGAGCAGTACTTC. This translates into CASSYVSGGPYEQYF.